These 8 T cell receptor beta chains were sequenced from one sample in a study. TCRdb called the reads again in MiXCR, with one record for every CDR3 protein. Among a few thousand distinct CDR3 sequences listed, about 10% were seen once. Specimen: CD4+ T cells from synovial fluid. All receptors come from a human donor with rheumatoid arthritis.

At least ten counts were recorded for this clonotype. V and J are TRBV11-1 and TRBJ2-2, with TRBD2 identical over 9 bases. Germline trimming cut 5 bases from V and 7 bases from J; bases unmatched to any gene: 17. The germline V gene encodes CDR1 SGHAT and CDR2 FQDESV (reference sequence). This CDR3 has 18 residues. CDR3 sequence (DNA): TGTGCCAGCAGCCTACTCCCGACAGTAGCGGGAGTCAGCGGGGAGCTGTTTTTT. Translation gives CASSLLPTVAGVSGELFF. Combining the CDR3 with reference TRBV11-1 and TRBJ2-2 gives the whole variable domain EAEVAQSPRYKITEKSQAVAFWCDPISGHATLYWYRQILGQGPELLVQFQDESVVDDSQLPKDRFSAERLKGVDSTLKIQPAELGDSAMYLCASSLLPTVAGVSGELFFGEGSRLTVL.

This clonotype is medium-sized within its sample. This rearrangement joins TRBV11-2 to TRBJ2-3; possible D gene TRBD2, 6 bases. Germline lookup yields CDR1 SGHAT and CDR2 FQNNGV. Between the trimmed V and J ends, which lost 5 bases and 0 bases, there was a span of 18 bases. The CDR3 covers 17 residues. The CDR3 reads CASSGMGGIGSTDTQYF. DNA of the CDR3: TGTGCCAGCAGCGGTATGGGGGGAATCGGGAGCACAGATACGCAGTATTTT.

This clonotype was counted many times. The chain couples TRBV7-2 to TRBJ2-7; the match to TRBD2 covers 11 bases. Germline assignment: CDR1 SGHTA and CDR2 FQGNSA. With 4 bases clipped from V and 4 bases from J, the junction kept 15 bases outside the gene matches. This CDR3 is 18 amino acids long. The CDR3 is CASSSPTSGRKLGYEQYF. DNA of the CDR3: TGTGCCAGCAGCTCACCTACTAGCGGGAGAAAATTGGGGTACGAGCAGTACTTC.

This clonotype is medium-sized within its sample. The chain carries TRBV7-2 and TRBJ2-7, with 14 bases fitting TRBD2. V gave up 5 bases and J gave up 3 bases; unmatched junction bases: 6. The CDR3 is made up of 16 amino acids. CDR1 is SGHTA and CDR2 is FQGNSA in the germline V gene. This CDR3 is CASSTGLAGAFYEQYF. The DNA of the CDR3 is TGTGCCAGCAGCACGGGACTAGCGGGAGCATTCTACGAGCAGTACTTC.

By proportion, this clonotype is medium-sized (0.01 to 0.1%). In DNA, the CDR3 is TGTGCCAGCAGTTACGGGACAGCCCTAAATCAGCCCCAGCATTTT. Translation: CASSYGTALNQPQHF. The rearrangement links TRBV6-2 or TRBV6-3 to TRBJ1-5; 7 bases align to TRBD1. Germline CDR1 MNHEY, CDR2 SVGEGT. The CDR3 consists of 15 residues. V lost 2 bases, J lost 4 bases, and 5 bases stayed unmatched.

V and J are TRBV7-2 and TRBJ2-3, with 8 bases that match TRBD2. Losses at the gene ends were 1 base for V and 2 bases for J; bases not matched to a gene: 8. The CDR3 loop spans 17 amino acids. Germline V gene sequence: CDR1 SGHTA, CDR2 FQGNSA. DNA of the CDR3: TGTGCCAGCAGCTTAGAGTTTCTAGCGGGTTTCACAGATACGCAGTATTTT. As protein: CASSLEFLAGFTDTQYF.

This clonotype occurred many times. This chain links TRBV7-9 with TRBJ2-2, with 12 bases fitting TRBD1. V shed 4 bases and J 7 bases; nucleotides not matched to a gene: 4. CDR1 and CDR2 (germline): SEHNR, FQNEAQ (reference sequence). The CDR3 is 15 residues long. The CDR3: CASSSGTGGGGELFF. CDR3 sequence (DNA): TGTGCCAGCAGCTCCGGGACAGGGGGCGGCGGGGAGCTGTTTTTT.

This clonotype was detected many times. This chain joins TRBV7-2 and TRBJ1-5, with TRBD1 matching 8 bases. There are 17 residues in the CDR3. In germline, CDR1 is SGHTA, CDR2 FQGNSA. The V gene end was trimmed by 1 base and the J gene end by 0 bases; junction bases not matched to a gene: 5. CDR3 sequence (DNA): TGTGCCAGCAGCTTAGTGGGACAGGACTATAGCAATCAGCCCCAGCATTTT. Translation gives CASSLVGQDYSNQPQHF.